One sample yielded the 29 T cell receptor beta chains listed below, sequenced in a study of T cell changes during pregnancy in multiple sclerosis. Measured with immunoSEQ multiplex PCR; TCRdb has only the in-frame clones, and not every one. There are tens of thousands of clones in the sample; about 88% occur only once, and 3% to 3.5% lies in the top ten. This sample comprised CD8+ T cells from peripheral blood mononuclear cells, obtained before pregnancy. These receptors originate from a female donor with multiple sclerosis, enrolled in a pregnancy study.

The gene calls are TRBV5-4 and TRBJ2-2, with D possibly TRBD2 on 6 matching bases. Per the germline V gene, CDR1 is SGHNT and CDR2 is YYREEE (reference sequence). CDR3 length: 12 residues. Trimming took off 1 base at V and 11 bases at J, with 9 bases between the two ends. The CDR3 here is CASSLWREELFF. Written as DNA, the CDR3 is TGTGCCAGCAGCTTGTGGAGGGAAGAGCTGTTTTTT.

The V call is TRBV14, the J call TRBJ1-2; tentative D call: TRBD1 (6 bases). Trimming pared 5 bases from V and 8 bases from J, leaving 15 bases between. CDR1 SGHDN and CDR2 FVKESK come from the germline V gene. The CDR3 covers 13 residues. The CDR3 is CASSTKDSWGYTF. The CDR3 region has the DNA TGTGCCAGCAGCACCAAGGACAGTTGGGGCTACACCTTC.

V and J are TRBV6-4 and TRBJ2-1, with 8 bases fitting TRBD2. Trimming took 2 bases from V and 5 from J; bases not matched to a gene: 5. Germline loops: CDR1 MRHNA, CDR2 SNTAGT. CDR3 size: 15 residues. The CDR3: CASSDGRGGNNEQFF. CDR3 sequence (DNA): TGTGCCAGCAGTGACGGGCGCGGGGGGAACAATGAGCAGTTCTTC.

This clone was seen only a few times. This chain uses TRBV9 with TRBJ1-1, with 7 bases aligning to TRBD1. This CDR3 is built from 14 residues. Germline V gene sequence: CDR1 SGDLS, CDR2 YYNGEE. With V trimmed by 4 bases and J by 3 bases, 6 bases remained unmatched. The CDR3 here is CASSSGGWDTEAFF. CDR3 DNA: TGTGCCAGCAGCTCAGGGGGGTGGGACACTGAAGCTTTCTTT.

The chain couples TRBV27 to TRBJ1-4, with D uncertain. Germline CDR1 and CDR2: MNHEY and SMNVEV (reference sequence). Trimming took off 0 bases at V and 7 bases at J, with 6 bases between the two ends. The CDR3 has 13 amino acids. The CDR3 protein is CASSLSHSEKLFF. The CDR3 nucleotides are TGTGCCAGCAGTTTATCCCATAGTGAAAAACTGTTTTTT.

This chain uses TRBV27 with TRBJ1-5, with unresolved D. The ends were cut back, 2 bases at V and 0 bases at J, with 5 bases in the middle. The CDR3 spans 14 residues. CDR1 and CDR2 (germline): MNHEY, SMNVEV (reference sequence). CDR3 region: CASSLSYSNQPQHF. The CDR3 coding sequence is TGTGCCAGCAGTTTAAGCTATAGCAATCAGCCCCAGCATTTT.

This clone is medium-sized within its sample. This chain uses TRBV6-4 with TRBJ2-3, with D possibly matching TRBD2 (6 bases). The germline CDR1 and CDR2 sequences are MRHNA and SNTAGT. CDR3 size: 15 residues. V was shortened by 3 bases and J by 2 bases, with 12 bases between the two germline ends. The chain's CDR3 is CASSEQTSPTDTQYF. In nucleotides, the CDR3 is TGTGCCAGCAGTGAACAGACTAGTCCCACAGATACGCAGTATTTT.

The J gene is TRBJ1-6, the V gene TRBV19; perhaps TRBD1 as D (6 bases). The CDR3 loop spans 15 amino acids. The germline gives CDR1 LNHDA, CDR2 SQIVND (reference sequence). The V and J ends lost 2 bases and 2 bases respectively, with 7 bases between them. The CDR3 nucleotides read TGTGCCAGTAGTATAAGGGACACCTATAATTCACCCCTCCACTTT. Protein sequence: CASSIRDTYNSPLHF.

The chain employs TRBV6-4 and TRBJ2-2; no reliable D call. CDR1 MRHNA and CDR2 SNTAGT come from the germline V gene. The CDR3 spans 13 residues. V was pared by 5 bases and J by 3 bases, with 7 bases between. The CDR3 loop reads CASSSQDTGELFF. CDR3 sequence (DNA): TGTGCCAGCAGTTCACAAGACACCGGGGAGCTGTTTTTT.

This chain connects TRBV5-1 to TRBJ2-7, with TRBD1 matching over 9 bases. Germline-derived CDR1 and CDR2 are SGHRS and YFSETQ. The CDR3 runs to 17 residues. J gave up 1 base and V 5 bases, and 13 bases lay outside the gene matches. This CDR3 is CASSLNQTGGGSYEQYF. The CDR3 DNA reads as TGCGCCAGCAGTTTAAACCAGACAGGGGGGGGGTCCTACGAGCAGTACTTC.

This clone was counted a single time. The chain combines TRBV7-6 with TRBJ1-6; D not resolved. CDR3 size: 15 residues. V was shortened by 5 bases and J by 7 bases, with 15 bases between the two germline ends. The germline V gene encodes CDR1 SGHVS and CDR2 FNYEAQ. CDR3 sequence (DNA): TGTGCCAGCAGCGAGGTGGCCGCGATAAATTCACCCCTCCACTTT. It specifies CASSEVAAINSPLHF.

The genes are TRBV19 and TRBJ1-2; D is unclear. Looked up from germline, CDR1 is LNHDA and CDR2 is SQIVND (reference sequence). V was pared by 1 base and J by 3 bases, with 3 bases between. The CDR3 is 12 residues long. The CDR3 DNA is TGTGCCAGTAGTATAGCGGACTATGGCTACACCTTC. Encoded protein: CASSIADYGYTF.

Concerning this clone: Relative to the germline gene, one junction end is altered; a read error may explain this. The chain links TRBV6-5 to TRBJ2-7; 9 bases line up with TRBD2. The germline V gene has CDR1 MNHEY and CDR2 SVGAGI. The CDR3 is 15 amino acids. CDR3 sequence reads: CASSDSAGGAHEQYF. Written as DNA, the CDR3 is TGTGCCAGCAGTGACTCGGCGGGGGGGGCCCACGAGCAGTACTTC.

V and J are TRBV19 and TRBJ2-7; D unclear. V lost 7 bases and J lost 6, with 13 bases in between. Germline values: CDR1 LNHDA, CDR2 SQIVND (reference sequence). The CDR3 runs 12 residues. CDR3 amino acids: CASNRPGVEQYF. The DNA of the CDR3 is TGTGCCAGTAACCGTCCGGGTGTCGAGCAGTACTTC.

The chain uses TRBV7-6 and TRBJ2-5; D might be TRBD1 (5 bases). The CDR3 sequence is 14 residues long. V lost 5 bases and J 1 base, leaving 11 bases between the germline ends. Germline V gene sequence: CDR1 SGHVS, CDR2 FNYEAQ. CDR3 amino acids: CASSPLTVQETQYF. The DNA for the CDR3 is TGTGCCAGCAGCCCACTGACAGTCCAAGAGACCCAGTACTTC.

This CDR3 is CASSTGQGADTQYF. DNA for the CDR3: TGTGCCAGTAGTACGGGACAGGGGGCAGATACGCAGTATTTT. The chain has TRBV19 and TRBJ2-3; the match to TRBD1 covers 11 bases. This CDR3 comprises 14 residues. Germline V lookup: CDR1 LNHDA, CDR2 SQIVND (reference sequence). Trimming removed 4 bases from V and 4 bases from J; junction bases left unmatched: 1.

The J gene is TRBJ2-5, the V gene TRBV4-1; TRBD1 matches 7 bases. The end of the DNA aligns better with TRBJ2-7, so the J call may be wrong. The germline gives CDR1 MGHRA, CDR2 YSYEKL. This CDR3 has 15 residues. The CDR3 DNA reads as TGCGCCAGCAGCCAAAAGGGACAGCCCTCCTACGAGCAGTACTTC. Translation: CASSQKGQPSYEQYF.

The rearrangement joins TRBV29-1 to TRBJ2-7; a possible D gene is TRBD2 (5 bases). V gave up 1 base and J gave up 2 bases, with 12 bases separating them. This CDR3 has 14 amino acids. The germline CDR1 and CDR2 sequences are SQVTM and ANQGSEA. The CDR3 region is CSVEAGLGAYEQYF. CDR3 nucleotides: TGCAGCGTTGAAGCTGGGCTCGGGGCCTACGAGCAGTACTTC.

The gene calls are TRBV18 and TRBJ2-1, with 7 bases identical to TRBD1. J was trimmed by 4 bases and V by 4 bases; bases with no gene match: 7. The CDR3 contains 15 residues. Germline V gives CDR1 KGHSH, CDR2 LQKENI. The DNA for the CDR3 is TGTGCCAGCTCACTTACCGGGACAGAGTACAATGAGCAGTTCTTC. The encoded protein is CASSLTGTEYNEQFF.

The chain is built from TRBV6-5 and TRBJ2-5; D remains unclear. Germline CDR1 MNHEY, CDR2 SVGAGI. Trimming took 8 bases from V and 5 from J, leaving 6 bases between them. The CDR3 sequence is 10 residues long. The CDR3 DNA reads as TGTGCCAGCGGTCAGGAGACCCAGTACTTC. It specifies CASGQETQYF.

The chain uses TRBV27 and TRBJ2-7, with a tentative D call TRBD2 (5 bases). Germline V gene data show CDR1 as MNHEY and CDR2 as SMNVEV (reference sequence). The CDR3 covers 14 residues. Trimming pared 3 bases from V and 1 base from J, leaving 10 bases between. The CDR3 region has the DNA TGTGCCAGCAGTTTCGGGGAACATTCCTACGAGCAGTACTTC. Encoded protein: CASSFGEHSYEQYF.

This clone has just one count. In DNA, the CDR3 is TGTGCCAGCAGTTTATCCCCGACTCTCGTAGCTTTCTTT. This encodes CASSLSPTLVAFF. The rearrangement uses TRBV27 and TRBJ1-1, with no clear D. The V and J ends lost 0 bases and 10 bases respectively, with 12 bases between them. The CDR3 is 13 residues long. Germline loops: CDR1 MNHEY, CDR2 SMNVEV (reference sequence).

The rearrangement uses TRBV9 and TRBJ1-1, with D maybe TRBD1 (6 bases). CDR1 SGDLS and CDR2 YYNGEE come from the germline V gene. This CDR3 is built from 14 residues. V shed 4 bases and J shed 1 base, with 11 bases lying between them. The chain's CDR3 is CASSPAGENTEAFF. DNA for the CDR3: TGTGCCAGCAGCCCAGCAGGGGAGAACACTGAAGCTTTCTTT.

This rearrangement joins TRBV5-4 to TRBJ2-3; 9 positions match TRBD2. J lost 3 bases, V lost 2 bases, and 16 bases had no gene match. The length of the CDR3 is 19 residues. Looked up from germline, CDR1 is SGHNT and CDR2 is YYREEE (reference sequence). The DNA of the CDR3 is TGTGCCAGCAGCTTCCTAATCGAGGCGGGGGGGCAAAGGACAGATACGCAGTATTTT. As protein: CASSFLIEAGGQRTDTQYF.

This chain joins TRBV4-1 and TRBJ2-1, with 8 bases aligning to TRBD1. The V gene end was trimmed by 0 bases and the J gene end by 3 bases; junction bases not matched to a gene: 7. CDR1 MGHRA and CDR2 YSYEKL come from the germline V gene. The CDR3 length is 17 residues. Here the CDR3 reads CASSQEGNRGYYNEQFF. CDR3 coding DNA: TGCGCCAGCAGCCAAGAGGGTAACAGGGGGTACTACAATGAGCAGTTCTTC.

V and J are TRBV6-5 and TRBJ2-3; TRBD1 matches at 7 bases. Unmatched junction bases numbered 5, after V lost 7 bases and J lost 1 base. The CDR3 sequence is 14 residues long. Germline V gene sequence: CDR1 MNHEY, CDR2 SVGAGI. The CDR3 protein is CASTATGRTDTQYF. CDR3 in DNA: TGTGCCAGCACCGCGACAGGGCGCACAGATACGCAGTATTTT.

The rearrangement links TRBV27 to TRBJ2-7; 8 bases are shared with TRBD1. V lost 5 bases to trimming and J lost 3 bases; unmatched junction nucleotides: 6. The CDR3 is 14 amino acids. Germline loops: CDR1 MNHEY, CDR2 SMNVEV (reference sequence). The CDR3 region is CASSPDRASYEQYF. In DNA form, the CDR3 reads TGTGCCAGCAGTCCGGACAGGGCGAGCTACGAGCAGTACTTC.

The rearrangement links TRBV9 to TRBJ2-1, with 9 bases matching TRBD2. Looked up from germline, CDR1 is SGDLS and CDR2 is YYNGEE. V shed 3 bases and J 2 bases; nucleotides not matched to a gene: 3. This CDR3 spans 15 amino acids. CDR3 DNA: TGTGCCAGCAGCGCTAGCGGGGCTGCCTACAATGAGCAGTTCTTC. Translated, it gives CASSASGAAYNEQFF.

This chain connects TRBV14 to TRBJ2-7; D is perhaps TRBD1 (6 bases). The germline V gene encodes CDR1 SGHDN and CDR2 FVKESK. The CDR3 contains 13 residues. Trimming took 1 base from V and 3 from J, leaving 7 bases between them. The CDR3 DNA sequence: TGTGCCAGCAGCCAAGGGACAGACTACGAGCAGTACTTC. This sequence encodes CASSQGTDYEQYF.